The sequence of this T cell receptor beta chain was determined in a study of OX40 agonist ivuxolimab in advanced cancers. Overall study context: Patients in the trial were receiving intravenous ivuxolimab every 2 weeks, at doses of 0.01 to 10 mg/kg. Patients receiving dose escalation had hepatocellular carcinoma, melanoma, renal cell or head and neck cancer. Three patients showed partial responses: one hepatocellular carcinoma and two cutaneous melanoma cases. People who had prior anti-PD-1, anti-PD-L1 or anti-CTLA-4 therapy could take part, and about 40% had some.

Method: immunoSEQ multiplex PCR; TCRdb's copy keeps in-frame clones and lacks some. This sample has roughly 76,000 clones; roughly nine tenths occur once, and the top ten carry under 10%. This receptor was identified in an adult with an advanced solid tumor such as melanoma, head and neck, liver or kidney cancer. The specimen was CD4+ or CD8+ T cells sorted from blood, collected in a trial of the OX40 agonist ivuxolimab.

Here the CDR3 reads CASSLAGTGLNEKLFF. The CDR3 nucleotides are TGTGCCAGCAGCTTAGCGGGAACAGGGCTAAATGAAAAACTGTTTTTT. This sequence joins TRBV7-9 and TRBJ1-4, with a possible D match to TRBD1 (6 bases). CDR1 SEHNR and CDR2 FQNEAQ come from the germline V gene (reference sequence). CDR3 length equals 16 residues. V was trimmed by 0 bases and J by 5 bases, leaving 13 bases between them.